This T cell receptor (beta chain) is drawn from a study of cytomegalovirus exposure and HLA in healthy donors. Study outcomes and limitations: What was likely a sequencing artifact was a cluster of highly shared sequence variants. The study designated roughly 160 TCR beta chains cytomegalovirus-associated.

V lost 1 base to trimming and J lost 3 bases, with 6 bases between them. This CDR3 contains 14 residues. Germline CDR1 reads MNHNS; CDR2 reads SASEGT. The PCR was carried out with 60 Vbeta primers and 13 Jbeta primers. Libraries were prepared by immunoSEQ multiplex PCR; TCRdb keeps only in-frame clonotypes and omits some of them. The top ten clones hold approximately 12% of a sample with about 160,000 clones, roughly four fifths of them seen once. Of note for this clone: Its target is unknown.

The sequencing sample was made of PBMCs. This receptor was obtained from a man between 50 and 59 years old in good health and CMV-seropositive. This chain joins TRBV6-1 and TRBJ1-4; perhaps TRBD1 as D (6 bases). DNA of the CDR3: TGTGCCAGCAGTGAAGGGACAGCTAATGAAAAACTGTTTTTT. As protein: CASSEGTANEKLFF.